Sequencing of this T cell receptor beta chain was carried out in a study of CD8 T cells in Susac syndrome. Reverse transcription of 0.5 to 1 ug RNA was performed with random hexamers. By means of immunoSEQ multiplex PCR, TCR beta CDR3 spanning 54 Vbeta and 13 Jbeta underwent amplification. MiXCR, run by TCRdb on the immunoSEQ multiplex PCR reads, gives a single entry per CDR3 protein. The data show 150,000 to 190,000 distinct CDR3 sequences, roughly 95% seen once. High-throughput TCR beta sequencing covered peripheral CD8+ and CD4+ T cells. Broader study findings: By the study's own acknowledgment, its TCR sequencing and HLA analysis included relatively few individuals.

This clonotype was detected a few times. What it recognizes is unknown. J gave up 4 bases and V 4 bases, and 4 bases lay outside the gene matches. CDR1 SGHVS and CDR2 FQNEAQ come from the germline V gene. CDR3 length: 14 residues. The source of this sequence is a human donor with multiple sclerosis. This rearrangement joins TRBV7-8 to TRBJ2-5, with TRBD1 matching 9 bases. The specimen sequenced was CD8+ T cells from PBMCs. CDR3 protein: CASSSTGGGETQYF. In DNA, the CDR3 is TGTGCCAGCAGCTCTACAGGGGGCGGAGAGACCCAGTACTTC.